Listed below are T cell receptor beta chains from one sample, sequenced in a study of blood T cells in healthy people across ages. TCRdb re-called the 5' RACE reads through MiXCR, storing one row per CDR3 protein. This table holds about 930,000 distinct CDR3 sequences, roughly 29% found once. These data also formed part of another study, on T cells of mothers and their children.

Sequencing input: blood. These receptors all come from a woman aged 40 to 50 in good health. Each CDR3 is given with its conserved first and last residue. A D gene is named only where the DNA matches it firmly. Only part of the rows carry a size: once, few, many, or a class if the clone is expanded.

TGTGCCAGCAGGCCTGGTATAGGCTTAGGGGGGGCCCTAGATACGCAGTATTTT,CASRPGIGLGGALDTQYF,TRBV27,.,TRBJ2-3,.
TGTGCCAGCGGGGTGCTACAGGGAGGCACAGATACGCAGTATTTT,CASGVLQGGTDTQYF,TRBV28,few,TRBJ2-3,.
TGCGCCAGCAGAACCGGGACAGGGGGCGACTATGGCTACACCTTC,CASRTGTGGDYGYTF,TRBV5-1,few,TRBJ1-2,TRBD1
TGTGCCAGCAGTCGCCGACAGGCGAACACTGAAGCTTTCTTT,CASSRRQANTEAFF,TRBV28,.,TRBJ1-1,.
TGTGCCAGCACCGGGCGTCAGACCCAGTACTTC,CASTGRQTQYF,TRBV28,few,TRBJ2-5,.
TGTGCCAGCAGAGCCGACAGAGCAACTAATGAAAAACTGTTTTTT,CASRADRATNEKLFF,TRBV28,few,TRBJ1-4,.
TGCAGTGCTAGAGGGACAGGGGCCACTAACTATGGCTACACCTTC,CSARGTGATNYGYTF,TRBV20-1,.,TRBJ1-2,TRBD1
TGTGCCAGCAGCTTAACTGAGCAGTTCTTC,CASSLTEQFF,TRBV7-9,many,TRBJ2-1,.
TGCGCCAGCAGCTCTCGCCCTTCCGGACAGGGGGCCTCTGGAAACACCATATATTTT,CASSSRPSGQGASGNTIYF,TRBV5-1,few,TRBJ1-3,TRBD1
TGTGCCAGCACCCAAGACAGGGTAAGCGGAGCTTTCTTT,CASTQDRVSGAFF,TRBV12-3/TRBV12-4,.,TRBJ1-1,TRBD1
TGCAGTGCTGCAGAGGTCGGCGACTACCAAGAGACCCAGTACTTC,CSAAEVGDYQETQYF,TRBV20-1,many,TRBJ2-5,.
TGTGCCAGCAGTTTCGACAGGGTCCAAGAGACCCAGTACTTC,CASSFDRVQETQYF,TRBV7-2,few,TRBJ2-5,TRBD1
TGTGCCAGCAGCCTACCAGGGGGCCTGGAGACCCAGTACTTC,CASSLPGGLETQYF,TRBV5-4,.,TRBJ2-5,TRBD1
TGTGCCAGCTCACCTCTACAGGGGCGGAATCAGCCCCAGCATTTT,CASSPLQGRNQPQHF,TRBV18,.,TRBJ1-5,TRBD1
TGCGCCAGCAGCCCGGGGGGGGACGGTAAAACCCAGCATTTT,CASSPGGDGKTQHF,TRBV5-1,few,TRBJ1-5,.
TGTGCCAGCAGCTTGGATCTCCTGGAGGGAAACACCATATATTTT,CASSLDLLEGNTIYF,TRBV5-6,.,TRBJ1-3,.
TGCAGTGCTAGAGATAGGCGGGGTACCCAGGACATTCAGTACTTC,CSARDRRGTQDIQYF,TRBV20-1,many,TRBJ2-4,.
TGCAGCGTTGAACTAAGATATGGCTACACCTTC,CSVELRYGYTF,TRBV29-1,.,TRBJ1-2,.